These 30 T cell receptor beta chains were all obtained from the same sample, sequenced in a study of CD4 T cells in relation to SARS-CoV-2 and coronaviruses. Assay used: immunoSEQ multiplex PCR; TCRdb lists only in-frame clones, some missing. The table shows tens of thousands of clones, with over 65% occurring only once. These receptors lack a known antigen. Sequencing input: memory CD4+ T cells from PBMCs, cultured in vitro. Receptors originate from an adult with COVID-19.

The rearrangement links TRBV11-3 to TRBJ2-1; D gene unclear. Trimming shortened V by 5 bases and J by 8 bases, and 13 bases separated the two germline ends. CDR1 and CDR2 (germline): SGHNT, YENEEA. This CDR3 contains 13 residues. CDR3 amino acids: CASSGRTDHEQFF. DNA for the CDR3: TGTGCCAGCAGCGGCAGAACAGATCATGAGCAGTTCTTC.

V is TRBV6-5 and J is TRBJ2-7, with D possibly matching TRBD1 (6 bases). Trimming removed 4 bases from V and 5 bases from J, with 21 bases in between. Germline V gives CDR1 MNHEY, CDR2 SVGAGI. The CDR3 has 16 residues. Here the CDR3 DNA reads TGTGCCAGCAGTTCTAGGACAAGAAACAGGGCCCACGAGCAGTACTTC. Its translation is CASSSRTRNRAHEQYF.

This clone was counted once. The chain recombines TRBV3-1 (or the pseudogene TRBV3-2) with TRBJ2-5, with a tentative D call TRBD1 (5 bases). The CDR3 length is 15 residues. Trimming took 4 bases from V and 3 from J, leaving 15 bases between them. CDR1 LGHDT and CDR2 YNNKEL come from the germline V gene (reference sequence). CDR3 coding DNA: TGTGCCAGCAGCCCCCATCAAGGGGATGAAGAGACCCAGTACTTC. Amino acid sequence: CASSPHQGDEETQYF.

This clone turned up a few times. The chain carries TRBV5-1 and TRBJ2-1; D unresolved. Trimming stripped 3 bases from V and 4 bases from J, with 14 bases between. CDR3 size: 15 residues. Germline V gene sequence: CDR1 SGHRS, CDR2 YFSETQ. Written as DNA, the CDR3 is TGCGCCAGCAGCTCTGAGGTGCCTTTTTACAATGAGCAGTTCTTC. As protein: CASSSEVPFYNEQFF.

This chain links TRBV28 with TRBJ2-3; 7 positions agree with TRBD1. The CDR3 consists of 14 residues. Per the germline V gene, CDR1 is MDHEN and CDR2 is SYDVKM. With 2 bases clipped from V and 6 bases from J, the junction kept 5 bases outside the gene matches. The CDR3 reads CASSLQRGLDTQYF. DNA of the CDR3: TGTGCCAGCAGTTTACAAAGGGGGCTGGATACGCAGTATTTT.

The chain has TRBV10-3 and TRBJ2-1; TRBD2 matches at 12 bases. CDR1 ENHRY and CDR2 SYGVKD come from the germline V gene. V was clipped by 2 bases and J by 4 bases; unmatched bases: 9. The CDR3 spans 18 residues. The CDR3, as DNA: TGTGCCATCAGTGAGGGACTAGCGGGACCTAAGCCGTACAATGAGCAGTTCTTC. This codes for CAISEGLAGPKPYNEQFF.

This clone was counted once. V and J are TRBV5-1 and TRBJ2-7; perhaps TRBD2 as D (5 bases). V dropped 0 bases and J dropped 6 bases, with 19 bases sitting between them. This CDR3 region has 16 residues. Germline assignment: CDR1 SGHRS and CDR2 YFSETQ. The CDR3 coding sequence is TGCGCCAGCAGCTTGGTGGGTAGCGAATTCGTCGGCGAGCAGTACTTC. Translation gives CASSLVGSEFVGEQYF.

This chain uses TRBV12-3 or TRBV12-4 with TRBJ2-3, with D perhaps TRBD1 or TRBD2 (5 bases each). V lost 3 bases, J lost 4 bases, and 5 bases lay in between. The length of the CDR3 is 12 residues. The CDR3 spells CASSLGADTQYF. CDR3 sequence (DNA): TGTGCCAGCAGTTTGGGGGCAGATACGCAGTATTTT.

The genes are TRBV2 and TRBJ2-7; D remains unclear. The germline gives CDR1 SNHLY, CDR2 FYNNEI. Trimming stripped 4 bases from V and 3 bases from J, with 7 bases between. The CDR3 runs to 12 residues. CDR3: CASSAVRYEQYF. The CDR3 DNA follows: TGTGCCAGCAGTGCGGTCCGCTACGAGCAGTACTTC. The entire variable domain, with the rest obtained from reference TRBV2 and TRBJ2-7, is as follows: EPEVTQTPSHQVTQMGQEVILRCVPISNHLYFYWYRQILGQKVEFLVSFYNNEISEKSEIFDDQFSVERPDGSNFTLKIRSTKLEDSAMYFCASSAVRYEQYFGPGTRLTVT.

This clone was counted once. The chain combines TRBV30 with TRBJ2-5; D remains ambiguous. The CDR3 runs 12 residues. From germline, CDR1 is GTSNPN and CDR2 SVGIG (reference sequence). With 0 bases removed from V and 5 bases from J, the gap between germline ends came to 7 bases. The CDR3 loop is CAWSVIRETQYF. The CDR3 nucleotides are TGTGCCTGGAGTGTTATCAGGGAGACCCAGTACTTC.

This clone is a singleton in its sample. The chain uses TRBV24-1 and TRBJ2-1, with D tentatively TRBD2 (6 bases). Deletions cut 3 bases from V and 3 bases from J, with 14 bases between. The CDR3 spans 16 residues. Germline lookup yields CDR1 KGHDR and CDR2 SFDVKD. CDR3 bases: TGTGCCACCAGTGATGCCGGGACTGAAAACTACAATGAGCAGTTCTTC. It is translated as CATSDAGTENYNEQFF.

The chain employs TRBV7-6 and TRBJ2-1, with TRBD2 identical over 7 bases. The CDR3 extends over 16 amino acids. The J segment lost 9 bases and the V segment lost 5 bases, leaving 16 bases of the junction unmatched. From germline, CDR1 is SGHVS and CDR2 FNYEAQ. CDR3 coding DNA: TGTGCCAGCAGCCCAATGGCGGGGGTAGCGTTTTCTGAGCAGTTCTTC. It is translated as CASSPMAGVAFSEQFF.

This chain joins TRBV9 and TRBJ2-3, with D perhaps matching TRBD1 (5 bases). The CDR3 extends over 16 amino acids. V gave up 0 bases and J gave up 3 bases, with 14 bases separating them. Germline V gene sequence: CDR1 SGDLS, CDR2 YYNGEE. The chain's CDR3 is CASSVVGVLGTDTQYF. CDR3 in DNA: TGTGCCAGCAGCGTAGTAGGGGTTCTAGGAACAGATACGCAGTATTTT.

The J gene is TRBJ2-2, the V gene TRBV7-3; tentative D call: TRBD2 (6 bases). This CDR3 spans 14 amino acids. CDR1 is SGHTA and CDR2 is FQGTGA in the germline V gene. Trimming pared 5 bases from V and 4 bases from J, leaving 11 bases between. CDR3 in amino acids: CASSPTSLTGELFF. DNA of the CDR3: TGTGCCAGCAGCCCAACTAGCCTCACCGGGGAGCTGTTTTTT.

The chain carries TRBV28 and TRBJ1-5; possibly TRBD1 for D (5 bases). The V end was cut by 7 bases, the J end by 7 bases, with 14 bases between. The germline CDR1 and CDR2 sequences are MDHEN and SYDVKM. This CDR3 region has 13 residues. The DNA for the CDR3 is TGTGCCAGCAAAACAGGAGGTAACCAGCCCCAGCATTTT. Translation: CASKTGGNQPQHF.

The rearrangement uses TRBV6-1 and TRBJ1-5, with 8 bases fitting TRBD1. The CDR3 totals 14 residues. Germline CDR1 is MNHNS and CDR2 is SASEGT. Trimming took 2 bases from V and 7 from J; bases not matched to a gene: 4. The CDR3 protein is CASSEMAGGQPQHF. CDR3 nucleotides: TGTGCCAGCAGTGAAATGGCAGGGGGCCAGCCCCAGCATTTT.

This clone turned up a few times. The chain recombines TRBV4-2 with TRBJ2-1, with unresolved D. Looked up from germline, CDR1 is LGHNA and CDR2 is YNFKEQ. Trimming removed 0 bases at V and 0 bases at J, with 6 bases between. The CDR3 totals 15 residues. The CDR3 region has the DNA TGTGCCAGCAGCCAAGATCGAGACTCCTACAATGAGCAGTTCTTC. This codes for CASSQDRDSYNEQFF.

This clone showed up just once. The J gene is TRBJ2-1, the V gene TRBV5-1, with TRBD2 matching 13 bases. The J segment lost 4 bases and the V segment lost 0 bases, leaving 4 bases of the junction unmatched. Germline V lookup: CDR1 SGHRS, CDR2 YFSETQ. The CDR3 runs 17 residues. CDR3 nucleotides: TGCGCCAGCAGCTTGGGAGGGACTAGCGGGACTTACAATGAGCAGTTCTTC. Protein sequence: CASSLGGTSGTYNEQFF.

This chain connects TRBV9 to TRBJ2-3; possible D gene TRBD2, 6 bases. With 0 bases removed from V and 2 bases from J, the gap between germline ends came to 16 bases. CDR3 length equals 17 residues. Germline V CDR1 and CDR2: SGDLS, YYNGEE. The CDR3 nucleotides are TGTGCCAGCAGCGTAGAAGGAGGGGAAGGGTTCACAGATACGCAGTATTTT. This codes for CASSVEGGEGFTDTQYF.

The chain uses TRBV9 and TRBJ1-3; D uncertain. Germline V gene data show CDR1 as SGDLS and CDR2 as YYNGEE. The V end lost 4 bases, the J end lost 0 bases, and 11 bases lay between the germline ends. This CDR3 comprises 15 residues. CDR3 sequence (DNA): TGTGCCAGCAGCCCGACCCAGAGCTCTGGAAACACCATATATTTT. Translating it yields CASSPTQSSGNTIYF.

This rearrangement joins TRBV11-3 to TRBJ2-3; D remains unclear. CDR1 is SGHNT, CDR2 YENEEA, per germline. The CDR3 is made up of 12 amino acids. V gave up 0 bases and J gave up 7 bases, with 5 bases separating them. This CDR3 is CASSLDGYTQYF. The CDR3 bases are TGTGCCAGCAGCTTAGATGGGTATACGCAGTATTTT. The full variable domain, with the rest looked up from reference TRBV11-3 and TRBJ2-3, is EAGVVQSPRYKIIEKKQPVAFWCNPISGHNTLYWYLQNLGQGPELLIRYENEEAVDDSQLPKDRFSAERLKGVDSTLKIQPAELGDSAVYLCASSLDGYTQYFGPGTRLTVL.

V and J are TRBV14 and TRBJ1-4; TRBD1 is a possible D gene (6 bases). Germline values: CDR1 SGHDN, CDR2 FVKESK. With 4 bases removed from V and 0 bases from J, the gap between germline ends came to 12 bases. The CDR3 has 16 amino acids. This CDR3 reads CASSPWGAATNEKLFF. The CDR3 DNA is TGTGCCAGCAGCCCCTGGGGGGCGGCAACTAATGAAAAACTGTTTTTT.

CDR3 amino acids: CASSSDRVNSPLHF. In DNA, the CDR3 is TGTGCCAGTAGTTCGGACAGGGTGAATTCACCCCTCCACTTT. The J gene is TRBJ1-6, the V gene TRBV19; 8 bases align to TRBD1. The CDR3 spans 14 residues. Germline V gene data show CDR1 as LNHDA and CDR2 as SQIVND (reference sequence). The junction had 4 bases not matched to a gene; V was cut back by 5 bases and J by 7 bases.

This rearrangement joins TRBV6-5 to TRBJ2-6; unclear D gene. The CDR3 covers 14 residues. Germline loops: CDR1 MNHEY, CDR2 SVGAGI. The V end was cut by 6 bases, the J end by 0 bases, with 6 bases between. CDR3 sequence: CASRALSGANVLTF. CDR3 nucleotides: TGTGCCAGCAGGGCTCTCTCTGGGGCCAACGTCCTGACTTTC.

The chain links TRBV30 to TRBJ2-2, with 12 positions matching TRBD2. The CDR3 has 16 amino acids. Trimming cost V 1 base and J 5 bases; bases outside gene matches: 5. The germline V gene encodes CDR1 GTSNPN and CDR2 SVGIG (reference sequence). In DNA, the CDR3 is TGTGCCTGGAGTGATCGACTAGCGGGAGATACCGGGGAGCTGTTTTTT. This gives the protein CAWSDRLAGDTGELFF. The full variable domain, in which reference TRBV30 and TRBJ2-2 provide the parts outside the CDR3, is SQTIHQWPATLVQPVGSPLSLECTVEGTSNPNLYWYRQAAGRGLQLLFYSVGIGQISSEVPQNLSASRPQDRQFILSSKKLLLSDSGFYLCAWSDRLAGDTGELFFGEGSRLTVL.

The chain employs TRBV2 and TRBJ1-1, with 7 nucleotides matching TRBD1. The CDR3 sequence is 14 residues long. The germline CDR1 and CDR2 sequences are SNHLY and FYNNEI. V trimming: 1 base; J trimming: 3 bases; junction bases outside the gene matches: 2. CDR3 DNA sequence: TGTGCCAGCAGTGAAGAGGGGGCGGACACTGAAGCTTTCTTT. It encodes CASSEEGADTEAFF. Full variable domain (missing parts from reference TRBV2 and TRBJ1-1): EPEVTQTPSHQVTQMGQEVILRCVPISNHLYFYWYRQILGQKVEFLVSFYNNEISEKSEIFDDQFSVERPDGSNFTLKIRSTKLEDSAMYFCASSEEGADTEAFFGQGTRLTVV.

This clone came up a few times. J is TRBJ2-1 and V is TRBV6-1; D gene unclear. In germline, CDR1 is MNHNS, CDR2 SASEGT. The CDR3 extends over 16 amino acids. V lost 4 bases and J lost 2, with 15 bases in between. The CDR3 sequence is CASSVKGNGPYNEQFF. CDR3 DNA sequence: TGTGCCAGCAGTGTAAAAGGGAATGGCCCCTACAATGAGCAGTTCTTC.

The chain uses TRBV6-6 and TRBJ1-4, with D hard to call. This CDR3 spans 16 amino acids. The germline V gene encodes CDR1 MNHNY and CDR2 SVGAGI (reference sequence). V shed 4 bases and J shed 1 base, with 13 bases lying between them. The CDR3 nucleotides are TGTGCCAGCAGTTTCGACCCGGTAGTAACTAATGAAAAACTGTTTTTT. Translating it yields CASSFDPVVTNEKLFF.

This chain connects TRBV5-1 to TRBJ1-6; no reliable D call. Germline V gene data show CDR1 as SGHRS and CDR2 as YFSETQ. V lost 0 bases, J lost 0 bases, and 7 bases lay in between. The CDR3 consists of 16 residues. Here the CDR3 reads CASSLDPSSYNSPLHF. The DNA for the CDR3 is TGCGCCAGCAGCTTGGATCCCAGCTCCTATAATTCACCCCTCCACTTT.

This clone was picked up a small number of times. This chain links TRBV11-2 with TRBJ2-3; D gene ambiguous. V gave up 5 bases and J gave up 2 bases, with 8 bases separating them. The CDR3 loop spans 13 amino acids. CDR1 and CDR2 (germline): SGHAT, FQNNGV. The CDR3 nucleotides read TGTGCCAGCAGCCCTCGACCCACAGATACGCAGTATTTT. This encodes CASSPRPTDTQYF.